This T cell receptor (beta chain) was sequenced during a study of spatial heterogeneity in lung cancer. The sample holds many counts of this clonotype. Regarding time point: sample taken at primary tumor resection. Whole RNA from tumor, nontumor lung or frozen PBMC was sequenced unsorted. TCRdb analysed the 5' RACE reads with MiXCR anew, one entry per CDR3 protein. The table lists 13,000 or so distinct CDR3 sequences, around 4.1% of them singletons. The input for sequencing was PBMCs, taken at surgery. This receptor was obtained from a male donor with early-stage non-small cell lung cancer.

The CDR3 DNA sequence: TGTGCCAGCCTCCAGGGAGGTTGGGCCGGGGAGCTGTTTTTT. Translation gives CASLQGGWAGELFF. The V and J genes are TRBV7-2 and TRBJ2-2; D may be TRBD2 (6 bases). Germline V gene data show CDR1 as SGHTA and CDR2 as FQGNSA. Trimming stripped 8 bases from V and 6 bases from J, with 16 bases between. The CDR3 is 14 amino acids.